This T cell receptor (beta chain) was profiled in a study of T cell changes during pregnancy in multiple sclerosis. Germline V gene sequence: CDR1 MNHEY, CDR2 SMNVEV (reference sequence). The CDR3 has 15 residues. Measured with immunoSEQ multiplex PCR; TCRdb has only the in-frame clones, and not every one. Found here are roughly 64,000 clones, just under 95% of them singletons; the top ten hold roughly 1.4%. On this clone: Its ends do not fully match the called genes, so a read error is possible.

The source of this sequence is a female donor with multiple sclerosis, enrolled in a pregnancy study. The material was peripheral blood, obtained in the second trimester of pregnancy. The V and J genes are TRBV27 and TRBJ2-2, with 7 bases identical to TRBD2. The CDR3 region has the DNA TGTGCCAGCGCCGGAGTGGGGGGGAACCCCGGGGAGCTGTTTTTT. Amino acids: CASAGVGGNPGELFF.